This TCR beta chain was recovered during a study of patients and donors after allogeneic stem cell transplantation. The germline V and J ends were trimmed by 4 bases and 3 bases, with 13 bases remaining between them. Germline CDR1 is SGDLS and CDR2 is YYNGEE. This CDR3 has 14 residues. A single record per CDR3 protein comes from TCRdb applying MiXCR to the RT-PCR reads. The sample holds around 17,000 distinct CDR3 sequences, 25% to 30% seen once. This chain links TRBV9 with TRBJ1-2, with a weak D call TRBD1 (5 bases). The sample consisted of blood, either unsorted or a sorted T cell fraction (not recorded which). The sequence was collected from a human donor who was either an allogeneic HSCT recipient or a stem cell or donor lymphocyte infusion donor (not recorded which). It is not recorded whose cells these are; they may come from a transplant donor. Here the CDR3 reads CASSRGGLDYGYTF. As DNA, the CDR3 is TGTGCCAGCAGCAGGGGAGGCCTCGACTATGGCTACACCTTC. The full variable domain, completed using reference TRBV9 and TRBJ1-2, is DSGVTQTPKHLITATGQRVTLRCSPRSGDLSVYWYQQSLDQGLQFLIQYYNGEERAKGNILERFSAQQFPDLHSELNLSSLELGDSALYFCASSRGGLDYGYTFGSGTRLTVV.